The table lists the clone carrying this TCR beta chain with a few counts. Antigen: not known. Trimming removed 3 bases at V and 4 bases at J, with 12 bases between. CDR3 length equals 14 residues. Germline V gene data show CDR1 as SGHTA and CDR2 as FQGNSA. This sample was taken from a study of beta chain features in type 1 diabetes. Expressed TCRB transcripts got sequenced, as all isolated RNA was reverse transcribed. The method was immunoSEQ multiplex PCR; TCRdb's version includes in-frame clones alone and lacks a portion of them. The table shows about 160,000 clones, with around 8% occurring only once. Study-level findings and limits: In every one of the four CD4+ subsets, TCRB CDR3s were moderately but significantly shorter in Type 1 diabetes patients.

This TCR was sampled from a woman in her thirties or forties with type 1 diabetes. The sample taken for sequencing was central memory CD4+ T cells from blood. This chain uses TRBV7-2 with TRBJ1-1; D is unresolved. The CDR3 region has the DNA TGTGCCAGCAGCTTCGGCCCCGCAGGCACTGAAGCTTTCTTT. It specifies CASSFGPAGTEAFF.